This section outlines one T cell receptor (beta chain) sequence together with its context. Here immunoSEQ multiplex PCR was the method, and the copy in TCRdb shows in-frame clones only, minus some. Of around 2.3 million clones in the sample, approximately 94% were seen once. V was pared by 3 bases and J by 6 bases, with 23 bases between. Germline CDR1 is WSHSY and CDR2 is SAAADI. The CDR3 extends over 18 amino acids. These data are taken from a study of shared clonotypes between healthy human individuals. Study background: Each donor contributed plates that comprised three CD4 naive, three CD4 memory, two CD8 naive and one CD8 memory.

The clonotype comes from a man younger than 30 in good health. The specimen sequenced was naive CD4+ T cells sorted from blood. Subset described: CD45RA+ positively selected. The V gene is TRBV10-2, the J gene TRBJ2-2, with a weak D call TRBD1 (5 bases). CDR3: CASSEQFGAVKTAGELFF. CDR3 coding DNA: TGCGCCAGCAGTGAACAGTTTGGGGCCGTAAAAACGGCCGGGGAGCTGTTTTTT.